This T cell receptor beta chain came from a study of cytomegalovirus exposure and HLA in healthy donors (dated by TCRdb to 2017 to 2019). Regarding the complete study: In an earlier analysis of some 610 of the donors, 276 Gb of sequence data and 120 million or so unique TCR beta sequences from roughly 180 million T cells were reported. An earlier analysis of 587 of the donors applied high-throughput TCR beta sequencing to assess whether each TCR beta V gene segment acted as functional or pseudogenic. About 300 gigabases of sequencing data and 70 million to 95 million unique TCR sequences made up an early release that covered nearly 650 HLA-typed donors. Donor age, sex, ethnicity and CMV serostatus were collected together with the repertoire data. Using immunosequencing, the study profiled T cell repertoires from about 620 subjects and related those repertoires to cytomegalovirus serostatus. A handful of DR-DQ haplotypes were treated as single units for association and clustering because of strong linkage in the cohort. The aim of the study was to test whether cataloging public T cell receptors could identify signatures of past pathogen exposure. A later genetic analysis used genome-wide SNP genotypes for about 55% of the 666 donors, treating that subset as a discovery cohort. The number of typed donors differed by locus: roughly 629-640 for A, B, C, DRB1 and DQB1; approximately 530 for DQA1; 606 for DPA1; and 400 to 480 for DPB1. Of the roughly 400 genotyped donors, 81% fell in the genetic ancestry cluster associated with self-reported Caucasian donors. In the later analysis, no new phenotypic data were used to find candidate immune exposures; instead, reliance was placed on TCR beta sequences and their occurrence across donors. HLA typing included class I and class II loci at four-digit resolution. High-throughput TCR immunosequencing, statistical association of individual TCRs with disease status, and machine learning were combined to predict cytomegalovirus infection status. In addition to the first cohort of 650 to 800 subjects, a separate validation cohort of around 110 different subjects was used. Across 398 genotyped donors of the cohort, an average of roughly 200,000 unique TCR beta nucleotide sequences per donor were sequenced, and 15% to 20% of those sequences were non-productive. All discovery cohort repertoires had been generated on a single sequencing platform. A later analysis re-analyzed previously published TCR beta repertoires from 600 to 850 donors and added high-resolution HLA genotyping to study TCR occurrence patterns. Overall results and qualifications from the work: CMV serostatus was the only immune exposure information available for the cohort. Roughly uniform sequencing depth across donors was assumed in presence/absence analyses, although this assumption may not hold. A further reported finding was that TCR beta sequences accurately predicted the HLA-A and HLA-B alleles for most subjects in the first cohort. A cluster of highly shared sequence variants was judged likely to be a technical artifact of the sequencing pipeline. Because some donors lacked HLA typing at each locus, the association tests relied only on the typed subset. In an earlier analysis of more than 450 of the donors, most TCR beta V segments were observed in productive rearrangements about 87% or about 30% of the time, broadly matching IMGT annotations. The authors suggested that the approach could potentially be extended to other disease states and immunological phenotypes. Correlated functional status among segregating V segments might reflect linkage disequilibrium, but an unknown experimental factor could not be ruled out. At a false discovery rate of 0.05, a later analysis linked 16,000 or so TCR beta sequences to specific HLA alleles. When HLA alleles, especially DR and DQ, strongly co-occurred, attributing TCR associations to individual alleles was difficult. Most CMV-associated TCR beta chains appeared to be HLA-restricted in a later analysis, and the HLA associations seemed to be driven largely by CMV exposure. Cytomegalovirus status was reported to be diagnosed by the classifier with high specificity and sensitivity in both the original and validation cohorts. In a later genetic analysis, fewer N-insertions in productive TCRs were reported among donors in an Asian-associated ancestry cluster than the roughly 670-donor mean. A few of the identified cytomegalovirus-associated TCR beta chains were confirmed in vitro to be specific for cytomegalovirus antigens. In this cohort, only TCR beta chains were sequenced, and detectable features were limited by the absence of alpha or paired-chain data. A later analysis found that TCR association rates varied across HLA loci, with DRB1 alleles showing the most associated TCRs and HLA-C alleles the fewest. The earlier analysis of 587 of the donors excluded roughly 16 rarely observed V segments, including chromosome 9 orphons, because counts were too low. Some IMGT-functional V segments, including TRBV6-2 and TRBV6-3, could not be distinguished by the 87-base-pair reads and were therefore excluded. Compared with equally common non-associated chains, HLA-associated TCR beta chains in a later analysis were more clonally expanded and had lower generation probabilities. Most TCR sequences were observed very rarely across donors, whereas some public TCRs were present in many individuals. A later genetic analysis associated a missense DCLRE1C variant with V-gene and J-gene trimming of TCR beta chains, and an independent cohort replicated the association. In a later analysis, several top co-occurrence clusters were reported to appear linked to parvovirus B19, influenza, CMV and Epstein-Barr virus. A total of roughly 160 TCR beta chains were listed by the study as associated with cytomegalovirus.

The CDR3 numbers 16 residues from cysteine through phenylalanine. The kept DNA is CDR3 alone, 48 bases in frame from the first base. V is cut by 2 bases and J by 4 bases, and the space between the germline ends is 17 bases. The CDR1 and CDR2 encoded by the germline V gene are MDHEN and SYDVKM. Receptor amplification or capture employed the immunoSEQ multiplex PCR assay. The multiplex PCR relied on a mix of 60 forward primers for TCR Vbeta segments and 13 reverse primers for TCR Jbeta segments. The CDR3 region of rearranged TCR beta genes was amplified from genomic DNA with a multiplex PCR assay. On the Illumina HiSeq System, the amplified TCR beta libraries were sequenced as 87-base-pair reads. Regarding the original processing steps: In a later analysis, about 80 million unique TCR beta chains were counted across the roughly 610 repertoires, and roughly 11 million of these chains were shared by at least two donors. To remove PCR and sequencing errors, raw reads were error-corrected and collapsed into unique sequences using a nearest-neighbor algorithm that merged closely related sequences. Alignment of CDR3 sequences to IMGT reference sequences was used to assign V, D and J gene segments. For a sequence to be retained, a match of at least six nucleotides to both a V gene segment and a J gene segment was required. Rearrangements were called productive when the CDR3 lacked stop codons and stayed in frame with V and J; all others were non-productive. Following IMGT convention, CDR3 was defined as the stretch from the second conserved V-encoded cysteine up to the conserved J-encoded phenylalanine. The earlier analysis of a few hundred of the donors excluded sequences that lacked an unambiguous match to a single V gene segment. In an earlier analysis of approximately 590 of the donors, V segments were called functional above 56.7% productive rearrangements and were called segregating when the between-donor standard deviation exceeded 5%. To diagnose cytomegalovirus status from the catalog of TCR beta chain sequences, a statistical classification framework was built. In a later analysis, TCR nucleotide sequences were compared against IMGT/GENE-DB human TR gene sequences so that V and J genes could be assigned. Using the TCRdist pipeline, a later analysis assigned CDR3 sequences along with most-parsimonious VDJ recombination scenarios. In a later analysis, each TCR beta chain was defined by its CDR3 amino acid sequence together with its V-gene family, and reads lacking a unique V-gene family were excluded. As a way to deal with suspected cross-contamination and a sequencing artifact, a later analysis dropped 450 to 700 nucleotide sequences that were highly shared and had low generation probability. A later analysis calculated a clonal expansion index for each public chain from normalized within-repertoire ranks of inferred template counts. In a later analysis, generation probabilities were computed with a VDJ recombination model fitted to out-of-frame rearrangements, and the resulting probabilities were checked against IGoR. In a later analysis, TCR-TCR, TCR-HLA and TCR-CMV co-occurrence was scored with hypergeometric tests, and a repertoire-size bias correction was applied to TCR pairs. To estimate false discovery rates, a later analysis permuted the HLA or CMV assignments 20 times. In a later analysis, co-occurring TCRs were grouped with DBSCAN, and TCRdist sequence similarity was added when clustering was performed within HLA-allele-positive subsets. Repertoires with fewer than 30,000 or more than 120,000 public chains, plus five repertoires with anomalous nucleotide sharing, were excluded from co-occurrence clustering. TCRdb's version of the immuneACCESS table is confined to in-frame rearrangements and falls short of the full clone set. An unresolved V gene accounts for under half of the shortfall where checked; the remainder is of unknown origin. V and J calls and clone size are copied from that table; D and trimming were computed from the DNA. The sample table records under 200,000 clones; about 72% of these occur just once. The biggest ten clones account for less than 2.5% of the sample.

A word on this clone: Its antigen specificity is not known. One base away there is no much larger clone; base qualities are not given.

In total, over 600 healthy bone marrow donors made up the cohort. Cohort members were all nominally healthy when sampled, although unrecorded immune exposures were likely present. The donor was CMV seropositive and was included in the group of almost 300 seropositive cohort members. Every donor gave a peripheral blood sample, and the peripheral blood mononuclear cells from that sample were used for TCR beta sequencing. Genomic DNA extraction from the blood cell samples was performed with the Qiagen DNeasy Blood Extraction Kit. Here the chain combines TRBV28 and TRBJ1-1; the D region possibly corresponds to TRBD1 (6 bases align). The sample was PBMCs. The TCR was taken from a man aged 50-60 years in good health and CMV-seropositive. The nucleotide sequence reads TGTGCCAGCAGTTTAGACGACAGGATCGGGACCACTGAAGCTTTCTTT. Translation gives CASSLDDRIGTTEAFF.